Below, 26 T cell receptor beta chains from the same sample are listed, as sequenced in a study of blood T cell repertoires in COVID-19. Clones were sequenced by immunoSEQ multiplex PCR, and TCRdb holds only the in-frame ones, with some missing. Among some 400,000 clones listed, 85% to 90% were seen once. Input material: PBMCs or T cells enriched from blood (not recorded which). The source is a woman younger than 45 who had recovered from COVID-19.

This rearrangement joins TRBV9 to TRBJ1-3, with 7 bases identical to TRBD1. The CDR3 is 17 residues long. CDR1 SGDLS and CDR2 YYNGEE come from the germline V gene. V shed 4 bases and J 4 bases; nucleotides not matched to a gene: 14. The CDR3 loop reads CASSLEVLVTGGNTIYF. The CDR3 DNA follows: TGTGCCAGCAGCCTAGAAGTGTTGGTGACAGGGGGAAACACCATATATTTT.

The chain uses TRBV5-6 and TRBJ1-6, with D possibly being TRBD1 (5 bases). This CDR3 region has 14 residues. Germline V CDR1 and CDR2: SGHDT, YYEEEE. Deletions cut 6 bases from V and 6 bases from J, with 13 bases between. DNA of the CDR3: TGTGCCAGCACTTTGGGGGGGGGTAATTCACCCCTCCACTTT. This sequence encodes CASTLGGGNSPLHF.

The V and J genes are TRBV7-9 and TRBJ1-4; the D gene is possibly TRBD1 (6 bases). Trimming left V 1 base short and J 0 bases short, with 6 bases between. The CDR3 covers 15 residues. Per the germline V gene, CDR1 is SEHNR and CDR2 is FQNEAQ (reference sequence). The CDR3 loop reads CASSLEGATNEKLFF. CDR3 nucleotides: TGTGCCAGCAGCTTAGAGGGGGCAACTAATGAAAAACTGTTTTTT.

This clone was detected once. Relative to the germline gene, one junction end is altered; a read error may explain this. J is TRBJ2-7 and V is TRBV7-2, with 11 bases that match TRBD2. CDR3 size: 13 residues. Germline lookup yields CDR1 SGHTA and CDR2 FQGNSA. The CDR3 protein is CASSMGLADGSSF. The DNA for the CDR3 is TGTGCCAGCAGCATGGGACTAGCGGATGGAAGTTCCTTC. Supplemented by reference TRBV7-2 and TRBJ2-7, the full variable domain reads GAGVSQSPSNKVTEKGKDVELRCDPISGHTALYWYRQSLGQGLEFLIYFQGNSAPDKSGLPSDRFSAERTGGSVSTLTIQRTQQEDSAVYLCASSMGLADGSSFGPGTRLTVT.

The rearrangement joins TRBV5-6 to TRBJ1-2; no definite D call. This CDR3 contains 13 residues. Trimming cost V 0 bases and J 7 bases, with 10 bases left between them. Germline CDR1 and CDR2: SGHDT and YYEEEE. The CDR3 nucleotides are TGTGCCAGCAGCTTGGTAGGAGGGCCTGGCTACACCTTC. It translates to CASSLVGGPGYTF.

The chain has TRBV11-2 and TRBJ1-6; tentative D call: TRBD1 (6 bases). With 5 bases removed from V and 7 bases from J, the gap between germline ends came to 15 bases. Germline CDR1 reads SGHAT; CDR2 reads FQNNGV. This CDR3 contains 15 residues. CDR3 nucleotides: TGTGCCAGCAGCGTACGGACAGCTAACAATTCACCCCTCCACTTT. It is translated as CASSVRTANNSPLHF.

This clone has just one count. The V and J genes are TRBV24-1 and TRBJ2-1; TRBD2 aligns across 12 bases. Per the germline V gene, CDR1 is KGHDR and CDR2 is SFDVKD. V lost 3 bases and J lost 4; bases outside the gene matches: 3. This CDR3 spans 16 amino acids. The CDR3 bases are TGTGCCACCAGTGATCTAACTAGCGGGAGGTACAATGAGCAGTTCTTC. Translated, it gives CATSDLTSGRYNEQFF.

The CDR3 sequence: CASSKALGVTNSSYNSPLHF. The CDR3 DNA reads TGTGCCAGCAGCAAAGCGCTTGGGGTGACTAACAGCTCCTATAATTCACCCCTCCACTTT. V is TRBV21-1 and J is TRBJ1-6. TRBV21-1 is an annotated pseudogene. The CDR3 loop spans 20 amino acids.

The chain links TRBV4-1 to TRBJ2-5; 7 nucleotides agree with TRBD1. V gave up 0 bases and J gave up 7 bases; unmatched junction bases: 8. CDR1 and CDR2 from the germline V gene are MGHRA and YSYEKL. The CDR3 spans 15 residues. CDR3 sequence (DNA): TGCGCCAGCAGCCAAGATCCAGGGGGTGCAGTGACCCAGTACTTC. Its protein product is CASSQDPGGAVTQYF.

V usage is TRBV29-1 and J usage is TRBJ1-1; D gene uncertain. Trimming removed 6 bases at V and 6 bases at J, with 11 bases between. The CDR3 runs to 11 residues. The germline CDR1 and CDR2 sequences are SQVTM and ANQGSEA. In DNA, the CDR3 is TGCAGCGTATCCAGATTCTCTGAAGCTTTCTTT. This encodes CSVSRFSEAFF.

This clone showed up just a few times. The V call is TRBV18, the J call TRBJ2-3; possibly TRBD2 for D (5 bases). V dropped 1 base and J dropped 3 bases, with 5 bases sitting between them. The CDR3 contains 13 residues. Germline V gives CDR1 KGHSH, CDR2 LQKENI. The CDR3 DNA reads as TGTGCCAGCTCACCACGCGGGACAGATACGCAGTATTTT. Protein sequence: CASSPRGTDTQYF.

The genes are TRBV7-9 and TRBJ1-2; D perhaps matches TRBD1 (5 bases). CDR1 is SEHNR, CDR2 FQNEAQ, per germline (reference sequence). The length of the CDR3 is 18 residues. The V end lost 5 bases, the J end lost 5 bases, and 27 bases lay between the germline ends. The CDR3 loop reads CASSRSGRGGKVIYGYTF. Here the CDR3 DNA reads TGTGCCAGCAGCCGCAGCGGGCGTGGGGGGAAAGTGATTTATGGCTACACCTTC.

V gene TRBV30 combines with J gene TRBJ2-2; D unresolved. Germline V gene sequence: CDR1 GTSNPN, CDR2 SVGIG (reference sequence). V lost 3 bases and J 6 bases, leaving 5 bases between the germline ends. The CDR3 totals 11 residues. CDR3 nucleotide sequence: TGTGCCTGGAGGAGATCCGGGGAGCTGTTTTTT. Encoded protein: CAWRRSGELFF.

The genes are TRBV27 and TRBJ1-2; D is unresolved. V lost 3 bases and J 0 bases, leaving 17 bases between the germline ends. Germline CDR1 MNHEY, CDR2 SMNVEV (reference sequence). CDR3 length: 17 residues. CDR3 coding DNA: TGTGCCAGCAGTTTCGGTAGGCCGGACTGGACTAACTATGGCTACACCTTC. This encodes CASSFGRPDWTNYGYTF.

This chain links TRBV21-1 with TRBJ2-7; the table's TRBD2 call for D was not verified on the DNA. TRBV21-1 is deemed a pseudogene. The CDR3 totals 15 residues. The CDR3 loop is CASSKEAILNYEQYF. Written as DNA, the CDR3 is TGTGCCAGCAGCAAGGAGGCTATTCTAAACTACGAGCAGTACTTC.

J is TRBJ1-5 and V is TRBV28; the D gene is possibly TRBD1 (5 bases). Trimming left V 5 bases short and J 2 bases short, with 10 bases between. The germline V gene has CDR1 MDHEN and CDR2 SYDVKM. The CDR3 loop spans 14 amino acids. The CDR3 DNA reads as TGTGCCAGCAGTGATCCAGGGCGCAATCAGCCCCAGCATTTT. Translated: CASSDPGRNQPQHF.

The CDR3 coding sequence is TGTGCCAGCTCACTACTCGATTTTTCGGACAGGGGGAATTCACCCCTCCACTTT. It is translated as CASSLLDFSDRGNSPLHF. The gene calls are TRBV18 and TRBJ1-6; 10 bases match TRBD1. CDR1 and CDR2 from the germline V gene are KGHSH and LQKENI. V was clipped by 4 bases and J by 7 bases; unmatched bases: 13. The CDR3 loop spans 18 amino acids.

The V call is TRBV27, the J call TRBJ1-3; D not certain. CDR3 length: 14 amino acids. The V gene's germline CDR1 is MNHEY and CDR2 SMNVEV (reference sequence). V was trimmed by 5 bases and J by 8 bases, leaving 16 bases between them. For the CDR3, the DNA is TGTGCCAGCAGTCCATCCCGGGGTCCATACACCATATATTTT. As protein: CASSPSRGPYTIYF.

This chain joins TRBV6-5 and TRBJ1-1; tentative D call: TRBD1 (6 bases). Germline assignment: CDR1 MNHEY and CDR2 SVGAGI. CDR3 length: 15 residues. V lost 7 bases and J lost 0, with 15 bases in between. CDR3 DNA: TGTGCCAGCACCGTAACAGGGCCCATGAACACTGAAGCTTTCTTT. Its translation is CASTVTGPMNTEAFF.

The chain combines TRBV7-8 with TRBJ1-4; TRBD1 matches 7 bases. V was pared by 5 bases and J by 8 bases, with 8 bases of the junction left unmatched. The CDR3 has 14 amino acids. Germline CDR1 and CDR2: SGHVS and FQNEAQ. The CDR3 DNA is TGTGCCAGCAGCCGAGACAGGGCCAACGAAAAACTGTTTTTT. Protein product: CASSRDRANEKLFF.

CDR3 sequence reads: CASSLGLVTGELFF. CDR3 DNA: TGTGCCAGCAGCTTAGGGTTAGTCACCGGGGAGCTGTTTTTT. V usage is TRBV11-2 and J usage is TRBJ2-2, with D hard to call. There are 14 residues in the CDR3. Germline V gene sequence: CDR1 SGHAT, CDR2 FQNNGV. V lost 1 base, J lost 4 bases, and 7 bases lay in between.

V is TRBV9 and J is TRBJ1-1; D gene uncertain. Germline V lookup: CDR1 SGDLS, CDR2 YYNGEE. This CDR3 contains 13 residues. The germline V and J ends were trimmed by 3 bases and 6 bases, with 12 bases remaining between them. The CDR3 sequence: CASSAEGLSEAFF. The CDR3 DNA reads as TGTGCCAGCAGCGCGGAAGGACTCTCTGAAGCTTTCTTT.

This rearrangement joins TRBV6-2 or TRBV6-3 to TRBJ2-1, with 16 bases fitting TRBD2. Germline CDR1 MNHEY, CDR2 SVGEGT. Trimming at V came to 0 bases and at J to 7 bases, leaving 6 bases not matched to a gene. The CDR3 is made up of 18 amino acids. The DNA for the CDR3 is TGTGCCAGCAGTTACTCTCCGGGACTAGCGGGGGGGCCTAATGAGCAGTTCTTC. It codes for CASSYSPGLAGGPNEQFF.

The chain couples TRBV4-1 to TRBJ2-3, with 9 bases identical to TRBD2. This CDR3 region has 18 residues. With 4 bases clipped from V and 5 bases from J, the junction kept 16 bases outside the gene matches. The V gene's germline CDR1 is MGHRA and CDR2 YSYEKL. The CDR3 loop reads CASSPIMKWRGGIDTQYF. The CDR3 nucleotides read TGCGCCAGCAGCCCTATCATGAAGTGGCGGGGGGGCATAGATACGCAGTATTTT.

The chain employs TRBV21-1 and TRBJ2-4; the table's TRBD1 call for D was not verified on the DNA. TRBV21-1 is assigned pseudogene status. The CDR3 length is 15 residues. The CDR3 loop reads CASKGTGGEENIQYF. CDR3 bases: TGTGCCAGCAAGGGGACAGGGGGCGAGGAAAACATTCAGTACTTC.

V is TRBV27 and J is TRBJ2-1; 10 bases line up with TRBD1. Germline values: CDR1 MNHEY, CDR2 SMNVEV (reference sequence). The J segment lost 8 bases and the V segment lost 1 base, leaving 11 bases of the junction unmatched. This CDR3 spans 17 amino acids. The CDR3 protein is CASSLFWDRTGGDEQFF. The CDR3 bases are TGTGCCAGCAGTTTATTCTGGGATAGGACAGGGGGTGATGAGCAGTTCTTC.